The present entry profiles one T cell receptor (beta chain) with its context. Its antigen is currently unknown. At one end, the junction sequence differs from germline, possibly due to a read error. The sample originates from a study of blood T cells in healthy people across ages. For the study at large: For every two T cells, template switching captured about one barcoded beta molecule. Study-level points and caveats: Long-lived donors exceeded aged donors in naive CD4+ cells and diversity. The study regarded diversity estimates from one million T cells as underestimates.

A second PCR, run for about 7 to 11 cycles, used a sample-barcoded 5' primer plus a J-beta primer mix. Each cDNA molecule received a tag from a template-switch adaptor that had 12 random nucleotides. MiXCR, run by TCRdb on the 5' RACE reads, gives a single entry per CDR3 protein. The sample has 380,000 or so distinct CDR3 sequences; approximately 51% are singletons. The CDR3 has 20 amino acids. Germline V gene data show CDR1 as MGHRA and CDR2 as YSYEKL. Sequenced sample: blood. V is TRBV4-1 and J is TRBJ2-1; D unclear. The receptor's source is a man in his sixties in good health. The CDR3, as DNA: TGCGCCAGCAGCCAACACATGTTCCCAATGGCAGGTAGCTCCAACAATGAGCAGTTCTTC. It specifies CASSQHMFPMAGSSNNEQFF.